A selection of T cell receptor beta chains follows, all from one sample in a study of beta chain features in type 1 diabetes. Libraries were prepared by immunoSEQ multiplex PCR; TCRdb keeps only in-frame clonotypes and omits some of them. The top ten clones hold 1% to 1.5% of a sample with 200,000 to 250,000 clones, under 13% of them seen once. Sequences were obtained from central memory CD4+ T cells from blood. These TCRs come from a young man in good health. Each CDR3 is given with its conserved first and last residue. The D gene is left open where the match is weak. Clone size, where shown, is once, few, many, or a class for clones that have expanded.

clone_size | j_call | d_call | v_call | cdr3_aa | cdr3_nt
. | TRBJ1-5 | . | TRBV7-9 | CASSLWGSGSPQHF | TGTGCCAGCAGCTTGTGGGGCAGTGGGTCGCCCCAGCATTTT
. | TRBJ1-4 | . | TRBV29-1 | CSVASPGVELFF | TGCAGCGTTGCTTCCCCGGGGGTAGAACTGTTTTTT
few | TRBJ1-2 | TRBD1 | TRBV5-6 | CASSWTGEANGYTF | TGTGCCAGCAGCTGGACAGGGGAGGCGAATGGCTACACCTTC
. | TRBJ2-1 | . | TRBV19 | CASSIDPSLYNEQFF | TGTGCCAGTAGTATAGATCCGTCCCTCTACAATGAGCAGTTCTTC
many | TRBJ1-2 | TRBD1 | TRBV30 | CAWIRDRVSSRGYTF | TGTGCCTGGATCCGGGACAGGGTCTCTAGTCGTGGCTACACCTTC
few | TRBJ1-1 | . | TRBV30 | CAWARRGNTEAFF | TGTGCCTGGGCTCGGCGGGGGAACACTGAAGCTTTCTTT
many | TRBJ2-1 | . | TRBV29-1 | CSTGRDNEQFF | TGCAGCACCGGACGGGACAATGAGCAGTTCTTC
many | TRBJ1-4 | . | TRBV4-3 | CASSQDTGGWKLFF | TGCGCCAGCAGCCAAGATACCGGAGGATGGAAACTGTTTTTT
. | TRBJ2-5 | . | TRBV7-3 | CASSFSPPGGSGETQYF | TGTGCCAGCAGCTTTAGTCCTCCTGGGGGGAGCGGAGAGACCCAGTACTTC
few | TRBJ1-3 | . | TRBV7-9 | CAPAASGNTIYF | TGTGCCCCGGCCGCCTCTGGAAACACCATATATTTT
. | TRBJ2-7 | TRBD2 | TRBV14 | CASSQLAGAREQYF | TGTGCCAGCAGCCAACTAGCGGGAGCACGAGAGCAGTACTTC
few | TRBJ1-1 | TRBD1 | TRBV19 | CASSPRTGATEAFF | TGTGCCAGTAGTCCCCGGACAGGGGCGACTGAAGCTTTCTTT
many | TRBJ2-6 | . | TRBV7-8 | CASSLGYGANVLTF | TGTGCCAGCAGCTTAGGCTACGGGGCCAACGTCCTGACTTTC
many | TRBJ2-2 | TRBD1 | TRBV18 | CASKQGHDTGELFF | TGTGCCAGCAAACAGGGGCACGACACCGGGGAGCTGTTTTTT
. | TRBJ1-5 | TRBD1 | TRBV30 | CAWSKDRVQPQHF | TGTGCCTGGAGTAAGGACAGGGTTCAGCCCCAGCATTTT
few | TRBJ2-5 | TRBD1 | TRBV29-1 | CSVRGQGPCHF | TGCAGCGTTAGGGGACAGGGGCCTTGTCACTTC
few | TRBJ2-5 | TRBD1 | TRBV19 | CASRDRPSQETQYF | TGTGCCAGTAGGGACAGGCCCTCTCAGGAGACCCAGTACTTC
once | TRBJ2-3 | . | TRBV9 | CASSVVADTQYF | TGTGCCAGCAGCGTAGTTGCAGATACGCAGTATTTT
. | TRBJ2-7 | TRBD2 | TRBV12-5 | CASGGGHYEQYF | TGTGCTAGTGGGGGAGGGCACTACGAGCAGTACTTC
. | TRBJ2-3 | TRBD2 | TRBV28 | CASTSGGYTDTQYF | TGTGCCAGCACGAGCGGGGGTTACACAGATACGCAGTATTTT
. | TRBJ2-3 | . | TRBV20-1 | CSGILSDTQYF | TGCAGTGGGATATTGTCGGATACGCAGTATTTT
few | TRBJ2-7 | . | TRBV6-5 | CASRGTGEQYF | TGTGCCAGCAGGGGAACGGGGGAGCAGTACTTC